This TCR beta chain was profiled in a study of T cell responses to AZD1222 COVID-19 vaccine. Notes on the study in general: Only a handful of people who got AZD1222 tested seropositive at baseline. Clonal diversity may have been underestimated, and the donors were mostly white British, with more females than males.

The count of this clone is one. Its antigen is not known. Here immunoSEQ multiplex PCR was the method, and the copy in TCRdb shows in-frame clones only, minus some. The sample yields about 120,000 clones, around 90% seen once. V lost 3 bases and J 4 bases, leaving 6 bases between the germline ends. Germline-derived CDR1 and CDR2 are WNHNN and SYGVQD (reference sequence). The CDR3 length is 12 residues. The receptor was isolated from an adult in good health. This sample comprised peripheral blood, obtained on day 0 of AZD1222 vaccination. The V call is TRBV10-1, the J call TRBJ1-2; TRBD1 is a possible D gene (5 bases). The CDR3 reads CASSEDSYGYTF. DNA of the CDR3: TGCGCCAGCAGTGAAGACAGCTATGGCTACACCTTC.